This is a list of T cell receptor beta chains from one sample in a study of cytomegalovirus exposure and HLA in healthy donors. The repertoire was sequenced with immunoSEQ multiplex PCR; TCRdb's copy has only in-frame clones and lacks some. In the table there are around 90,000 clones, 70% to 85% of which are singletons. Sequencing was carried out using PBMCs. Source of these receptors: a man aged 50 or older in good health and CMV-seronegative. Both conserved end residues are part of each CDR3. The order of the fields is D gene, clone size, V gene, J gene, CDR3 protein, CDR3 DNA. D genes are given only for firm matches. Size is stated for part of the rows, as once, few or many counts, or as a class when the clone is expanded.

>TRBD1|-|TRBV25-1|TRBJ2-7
CASSEADRDSYEQYF
TGTGCCAGCAGTGAAGCCGACAGGGACTCCTACGAGCAGTACTTC
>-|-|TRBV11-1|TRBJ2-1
CASSLISEQFF
TGTGCCAGCAGCTTAATCAGTGAGCAGTTCTTC
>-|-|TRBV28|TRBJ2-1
CASSPQGGSYNEQFF
TGTGCCAGCAGCCCACAGGGAGGGTCCTACAATGAGCAGTTCTTC
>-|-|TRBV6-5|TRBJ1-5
CAVGTSNQPQHF
TGTGCCGTCGGGACAAGTAATCAGCCCCAGCATTTT
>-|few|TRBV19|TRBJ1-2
CASTDKVNGYTF
TGTGCCAGTACAGATAAAGTAAACGGCTACACCTTC
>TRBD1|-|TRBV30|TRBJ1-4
CAWNLGTDNNEKLFF
TGTGCCTGGAACCTCGGGACAGATAACAATGAAAAACTGTTTTTT
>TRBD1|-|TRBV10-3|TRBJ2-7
CAISEPTGDPYF
TGTGCCATCAGTGAGCCCACAGGGGATCCGTACTTC
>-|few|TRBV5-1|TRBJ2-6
CASSLSGANVLTF
TGCGCCAGCAGCCTATCCGGGGCCAACGTCCTGACTTTC
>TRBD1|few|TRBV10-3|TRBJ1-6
CATYDRDRVNSPLHF
TGTGCCACCTACGACCGGGACAGGGTAAATTCACCCCTCCACTTT
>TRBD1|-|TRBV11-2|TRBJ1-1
CASSSSGGWAEAFF
TGTGCCAGCAGCTCCTCAGGGGGGTGGGCTGAAGCTTTCTTT
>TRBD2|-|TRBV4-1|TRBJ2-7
CASSQKAGGSYEQYF
TGCGCCAGCAGCCAAAAAGCGGGAGGGTCCTACGAGCAGTACTTC
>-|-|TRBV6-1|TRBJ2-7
CASSESPDLAYEQYF
TGTGCCAGCAGTGAGTCCCCGGACTTAGCCTACGAGCAGTACTTC
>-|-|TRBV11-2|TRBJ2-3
CASSLEPSFTDTQYF
TGTGCCAGCAGCTTAGAACCCAGTTTCACAGATACGCAGTATTTT
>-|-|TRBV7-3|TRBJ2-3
CASSLTFGESDTQYF
TGTGCCAGCAGCTTAACGTTTGGGGAGTCAGATACGCAGTATTTT
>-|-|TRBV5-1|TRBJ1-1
CASSLVARNTEAFF
TGCGCCAGCAGCTTGGTGGCCCGGAACACTGAAGCTTTCTTT
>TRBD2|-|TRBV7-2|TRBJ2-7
CASSLVAGGYEQYF
TGTGCCAGCAGCTTAGTAGCGGGAGGCTACGAGCAGTACTTC